One T cell receptor (beta chain) is described in this entry. There is no known antigen for this receptor. The input lacks base qualities; no much larger clone sits a single base away. The sample originates from a study of blood T cell repertoires in COVID-19 (dated by TCRdb to the early 2020s). About the study as a whole: Samples from collaborators originated in the United States, Italy and Spain and spanned both the acute and convalescent phases of COVID-19. The material from the prospective study consisted of cDNA or gDNA derived from T cells, B-cell-depleted T cells, or PBMCs. Subjects who had been exposed to COVID-19, were actively infected with it, or had recovered from it provided the deeply sampled blood TCRbeta repertoires that made up the dataset. The repertoires were made available in a free public database intended to serve as a resource for research on the immune response to SARS-CoV-2. Samples came from the ongoing ImmuneRACE study (first 160 participants) plus 1,254 subjects from 6 global collaborators. A de-identified subject ID, COVID-19 status, age in years and sex were almost always included in the sample metadata. Where available, HLA class I and class II types were taken from metadata supplied by the sample provider and were not determined by assay-based typing.

Enrolling through a virtual design, the prospective study's participants ranged in age from roughly 18 to 95 years and lived across around 25 United States geographic areas. In the prospective study, cohorts were assigned on the basis of participant-reported clinical history obtained from a screening survey and a study questionnaire. For ImmuneRACE Cohort 3, a participant was defined as recovered based on two consecutive negative NP/OP PCR tests, clearance by a healthcare professional, or resolution of symptoms. Each participant in the prospective study had whole blood, serum and a nasopharyngeal or oropharyngeal swab collected by mobile phlebotomists. Prospective study participants could optionally give additional blood draws and questionnaires over an approximately two-month period. Before DNA extraction, blood samples from the prospective study were shipped at room temperature or frozen. The immunoSEQ Assay, a bias-controlled multiplex PCR, was used to amplify TCRbeta CDR3 regions from genomic DNA. For the original study's pipeline: Nucleated cell counts per sample were estimated from amplification of reference gene primers within the assay. Sequence reads were collapsed and filtered to measure the absolute abundance of every unique TCRbeta CDR3 rearrangement. For each sample, productive Simpson clonality was calculated as the square root of Simpson's diversity index across productive rearrangements. The table comes from immuneACCESS by way of TCRdb, which keeps in-frame sequences with V and J called. Part of the clones is missing from these tables; in studies checked, under half for an unresolved V gene and the rest for unknown reasons. D and trimming were read from the DNA, whereas the V and J calls and clone size are those reported in that table. The sample includes a few hundred thousand clones, with about 90% observed a single time. In total, the top ten clones hold about 6% of the sample.

Here is what the overall study found, with its caveats: How much clinical and demographic metadata was included differed by source and by participant, and the metadata was provided uncurated.

What was sequenced was PBMCs or T cells enriched from blood (not recorded which). The receptor's source is a woman aged 25 to 45 who had recovered from COVID-19.

The CDR3 has the sequence CASSPWGGRVGYTF. The DNA sequence follows: TGTGCCAGCTCCCCGTGGGGGGGGAGAGTTGGCTACACCTTC. The receptor chain draws on TRBV27 and TRBJ1-2, and perhaps TRBD1 as D gene, on 5 matching bases. The CDR3 goes from the cysteine to the phenylalanine over 14 residues. The only DNA kept is the CDR3, 42 bases in frame from the first base. V is pared back by 8 bases and J by 7 bases, with 20 bases lying between the germline termini. Based on the germline V gene (reference sequence), the CDR1 and CDR2 sequences are MNHEY and SMNVEV.